This TCR beta chain was sequenced during a study of T cells in Graves' hyperthyroidism and ophthalmopathy. Amplified regions were TCR beta CDR3 sequences from RNA transcripts. HTBI primers were used for first-round RT-PCR of the TCR CDR3. Each CDR3 protein is one row after TCRdb ran MiXCR on the multiplex PCR reads. The sample consists of about 350,000 distinct CDR3 sequences, around 13% of them appearing once. Trimming stripped 1 base from V and 6 bases from J, with 7 bases between. The germline V gene encodes CDR1 LNHNV and CDR2 YYDKDF (reference sequence). The CDR3 is 13 amino acids. As concerns this clonotype: As yet, its antigen is unknown.

Exclusion followed for patients with uncontrolled infection, other autoimmune disease, pregnancy or lactation. Clinical symptoms, serum thyroxine and TRAb, thyroid ultrasound and orbital computed tomography together formed the diagnostic basis. General observations from the study: Blood shared most expanded thyroid clonotypes above 0.001.

This chain uses TRBV15 with TRBJ2-1; no definite D call. Sequencing was performed on blood. The TCR comes from a woman aged 40 to 50 with Graves' ophthalmopathy. Written as DNA, the CDR3 is TGTGCCACCAGCAGAGTCGGACCCAATGAGCAGTTCTTC. It translates to CATSRVGPNEQFF.